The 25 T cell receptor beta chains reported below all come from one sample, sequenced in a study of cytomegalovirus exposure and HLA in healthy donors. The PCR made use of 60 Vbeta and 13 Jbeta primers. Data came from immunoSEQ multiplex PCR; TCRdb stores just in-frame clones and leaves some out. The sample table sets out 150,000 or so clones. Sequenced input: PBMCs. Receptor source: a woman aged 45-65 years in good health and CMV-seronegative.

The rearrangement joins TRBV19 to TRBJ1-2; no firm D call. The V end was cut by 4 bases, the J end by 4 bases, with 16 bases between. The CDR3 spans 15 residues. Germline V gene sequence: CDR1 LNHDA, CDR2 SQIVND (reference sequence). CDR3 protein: CASSTPGAIAYGYTF. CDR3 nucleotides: TGTGCCAGTAGTACGCCTGGAGCAATCGCCTATGGCTACACCTTC.

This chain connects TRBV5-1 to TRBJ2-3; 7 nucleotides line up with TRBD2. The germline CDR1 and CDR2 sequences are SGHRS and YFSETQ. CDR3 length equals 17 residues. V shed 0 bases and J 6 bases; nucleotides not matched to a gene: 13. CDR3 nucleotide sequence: TGCGCCAGCAGCTTGGAAGGGAGCGGGGCGGGGTTGGATACGCAGTATTTT. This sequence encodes CASSLEGSGAGLDTQYF.

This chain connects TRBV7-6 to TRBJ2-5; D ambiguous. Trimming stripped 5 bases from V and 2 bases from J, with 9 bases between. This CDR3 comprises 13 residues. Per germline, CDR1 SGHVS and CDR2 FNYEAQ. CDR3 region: CASSPRLQETQYF. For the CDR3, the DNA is TGTGCCAGCAGCCCCAGACTTCAAGAGACCCAGTACTTC.

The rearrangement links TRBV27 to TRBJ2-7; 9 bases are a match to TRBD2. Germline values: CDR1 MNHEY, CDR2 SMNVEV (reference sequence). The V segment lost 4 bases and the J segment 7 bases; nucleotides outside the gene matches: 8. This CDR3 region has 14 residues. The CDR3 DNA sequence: TGTGCCAGCAGTTCTAGGACTAGCGCCCCAGAGCAGTACTTC. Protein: CASSSRTSAPEQYF.

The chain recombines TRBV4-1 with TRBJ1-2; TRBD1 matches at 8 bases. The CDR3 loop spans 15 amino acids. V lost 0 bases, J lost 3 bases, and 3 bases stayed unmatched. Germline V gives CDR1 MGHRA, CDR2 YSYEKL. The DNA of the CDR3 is TGCGCCAGCAGCCAAGACCCAGGGGGCGACTATGGCTACACCTTC. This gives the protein CASSQDPGGDYGYTF.

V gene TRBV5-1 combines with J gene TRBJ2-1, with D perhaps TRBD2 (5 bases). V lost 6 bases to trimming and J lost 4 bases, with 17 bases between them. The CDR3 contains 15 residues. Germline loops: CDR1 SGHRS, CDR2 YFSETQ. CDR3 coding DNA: TGCGCCAGCACCCCGGAGGCGCCCCCTTACAATGAGCAGTTCTTC. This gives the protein CASTPEAPPYNEQFF.

The CDR3 bases are TGTGCCATCAGTAGGGACATTGACCAGCCCCAGCATTTT. It codes for CAISRDIDQPQHF. V usage is TRBV10-3 and J usage is TRBJ1-5, with a weak D call TRBD1 (6 bases). This CDR3 contains 13 residues. Deletions cut 5 bases from V and 7 bases from J, with 12 bases between. CDR1 is ENHRY, CDR2 SYGVKD, per germline.

DNA for the CDR3: TGTGCCAGCAGTCCTGACAGGGTGTCCTACAATGAGCAGTTCTTC. Encoded protein: CASSPDRVSYNEQFF. The chain joins TRBV6-5 to TRBJ2-1; 7 nucleotides agree with TRBD1. The CDR3 is 15 residues long. Germline CDR1 is MNHEY and CDR2 is SVGAGI. J gave up 1 base and V 5 bases, and 5 bases lay outside the gene matches.

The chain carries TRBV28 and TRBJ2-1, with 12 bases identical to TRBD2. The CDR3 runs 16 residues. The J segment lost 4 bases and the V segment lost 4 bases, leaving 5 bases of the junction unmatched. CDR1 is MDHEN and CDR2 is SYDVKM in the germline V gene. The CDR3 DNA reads TGTGCCAGCAGTTACAGGACTAGCGGGGCATACAATGAGCAGTTCTTC. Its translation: CASSYRTSGAYNEQFF.

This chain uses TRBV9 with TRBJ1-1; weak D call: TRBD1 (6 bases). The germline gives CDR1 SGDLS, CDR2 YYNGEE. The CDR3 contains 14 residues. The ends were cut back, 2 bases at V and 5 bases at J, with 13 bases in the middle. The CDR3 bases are TGTGCCAGCAGCGTCCTACAGGGCAGTACTGAAGCTTTCTTT. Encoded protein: CASSVLQGSTEAFF.

CDR3 nucleotide sequence: TGCAGTGCTACCAGGGGGGCTGGCTACACCTTC. Its protein product is CSATRGAGYTF. This chain links TRBV20-1 with TRBJ1-2; 7 bases agree with TRBD1. The CDR3 has 11 residues. Unmatched junction bases numbered 3, after V lost 4 bases and J lost 7 bases. The germline CDR1 and CDR2 sequences are DFQATT and SNEGSKA (reference sequence).

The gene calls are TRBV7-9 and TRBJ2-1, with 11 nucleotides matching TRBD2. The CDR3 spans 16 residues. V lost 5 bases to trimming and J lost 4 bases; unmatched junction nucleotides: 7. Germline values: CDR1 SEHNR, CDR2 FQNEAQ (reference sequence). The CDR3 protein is CASSPWLAGGYNEQFF. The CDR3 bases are TGTGCCAGCAGCCCCTGGCTAGCGGGGGGTTACAATGAGCAGTTCTTC.

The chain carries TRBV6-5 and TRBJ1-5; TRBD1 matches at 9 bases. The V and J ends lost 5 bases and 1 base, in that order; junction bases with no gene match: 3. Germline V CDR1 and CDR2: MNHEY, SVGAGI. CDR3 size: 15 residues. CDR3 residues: CASSNRGRSNQPQHF. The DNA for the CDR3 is TGTGCCAGCAGTAACAGGGGGCGAAGCAATCAGCCCCAGCATTTT.

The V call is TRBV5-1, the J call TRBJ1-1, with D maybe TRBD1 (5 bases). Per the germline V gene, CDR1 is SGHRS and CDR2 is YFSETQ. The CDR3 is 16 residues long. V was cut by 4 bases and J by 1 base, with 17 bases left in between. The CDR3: CASSPRGGRENTEAFF. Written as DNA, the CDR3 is TGCGCCAGCAGCCCCCGGGGGGGAAGGGAGAACACTGAAGCTTTCTTT.

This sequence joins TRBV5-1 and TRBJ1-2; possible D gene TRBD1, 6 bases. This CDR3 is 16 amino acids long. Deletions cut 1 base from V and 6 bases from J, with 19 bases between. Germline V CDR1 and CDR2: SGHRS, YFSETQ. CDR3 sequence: CASSLWDNRDIDGYTF. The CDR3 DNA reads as TGCGCCAGCAGCTTGTGGGATAATAGGGACATCGATGGCTACACCTTC.

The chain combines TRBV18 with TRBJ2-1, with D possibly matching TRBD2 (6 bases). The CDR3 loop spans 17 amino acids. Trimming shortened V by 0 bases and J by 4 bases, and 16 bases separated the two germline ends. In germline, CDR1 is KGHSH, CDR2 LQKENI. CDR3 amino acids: CASSPPLRGASYNEQFF. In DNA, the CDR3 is TGTGCCAGCTCACCACCCCTACGCGGGGCCTCTTACAATGAGCAGTTCTTC.

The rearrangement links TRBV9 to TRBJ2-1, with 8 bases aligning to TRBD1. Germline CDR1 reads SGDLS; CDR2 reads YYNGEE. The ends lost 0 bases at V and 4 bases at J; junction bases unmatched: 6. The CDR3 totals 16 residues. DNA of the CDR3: TGTGCCAGCAGCGTAGCAGGGCAGGGGGCTTACAATGAGCAGTTCTTC. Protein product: CASSVAGQGAYNEQFF.

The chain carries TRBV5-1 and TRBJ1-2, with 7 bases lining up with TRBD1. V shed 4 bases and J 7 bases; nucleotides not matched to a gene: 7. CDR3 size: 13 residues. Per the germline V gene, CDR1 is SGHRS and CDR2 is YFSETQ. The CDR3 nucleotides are TGCGCCAGCAGCCCGGGACAGACTTCTGGCTACACCTTC. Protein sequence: CASSPGQTSGYTF.

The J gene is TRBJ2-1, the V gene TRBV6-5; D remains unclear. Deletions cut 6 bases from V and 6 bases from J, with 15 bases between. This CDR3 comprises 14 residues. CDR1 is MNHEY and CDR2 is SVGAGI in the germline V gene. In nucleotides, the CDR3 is TGTGCCAGCAGCCTTCTTTTACCGGGCAATGAGCAGTTCTTC. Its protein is CASSLLLPGNEQFF.

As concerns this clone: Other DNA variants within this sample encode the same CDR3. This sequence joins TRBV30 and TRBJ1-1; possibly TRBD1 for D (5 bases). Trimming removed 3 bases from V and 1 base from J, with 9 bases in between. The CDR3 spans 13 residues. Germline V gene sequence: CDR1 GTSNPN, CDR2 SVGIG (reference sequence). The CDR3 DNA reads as TGTGCCTGGAGCGTTCAGGGGAACACTGAAGCTTTCTTT. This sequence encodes CAWSVQGNTEAFF. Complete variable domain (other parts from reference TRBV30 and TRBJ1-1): SQTIHQWPATLVQPVGSPLSLECTVEGTSNPNLYWYRQAAGRGLQLLFYSVGIGQISSEVPQNLSASRPQDRQFILSSKKLLLSDSGFYLCAWSVQGNTEAFFGQGTRLTVV.

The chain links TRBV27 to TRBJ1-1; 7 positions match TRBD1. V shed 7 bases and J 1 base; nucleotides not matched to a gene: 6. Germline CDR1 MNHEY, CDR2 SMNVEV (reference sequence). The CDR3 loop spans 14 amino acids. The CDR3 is CASNPTGTNTEAFF. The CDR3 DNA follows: TGTGCCAGCAATCCGACAGGGACGAACACTGAAGCTTTCTTT.

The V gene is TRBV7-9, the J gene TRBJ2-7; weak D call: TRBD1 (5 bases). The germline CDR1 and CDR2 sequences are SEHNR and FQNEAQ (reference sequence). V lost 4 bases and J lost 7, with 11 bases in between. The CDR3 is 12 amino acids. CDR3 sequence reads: CASSSTNREQYF. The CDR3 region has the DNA TGTGCCAGCAGCTCAACGAACAGGGAGCAGTACTTC.

CDR3 amino acids: CASSEGSGFRAEAFF. The CDR3 coding sequence is TGTGCCAGCAGTGAAGGCTCGGGATTTAGGGCTGAAGCTTTCTTT. V gene TRBV2 combines with J gene TRBJ1-1; D is ambiguous. Germline assignment: CDR1 SNHLY and CDR2 FYNNEI. Trimming took 1 base from V and 6 from J, leaving 15 bases between them. This CDR3 is 15 amino acids long.

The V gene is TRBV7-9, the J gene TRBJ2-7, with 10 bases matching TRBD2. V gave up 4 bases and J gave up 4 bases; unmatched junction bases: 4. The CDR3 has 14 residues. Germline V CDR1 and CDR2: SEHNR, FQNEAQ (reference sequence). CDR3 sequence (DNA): TGTGCCAGCAGCTCCGGACTAGCGGTTTACGAGCAGTACTTC. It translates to CASSSGLAVYEQYF.

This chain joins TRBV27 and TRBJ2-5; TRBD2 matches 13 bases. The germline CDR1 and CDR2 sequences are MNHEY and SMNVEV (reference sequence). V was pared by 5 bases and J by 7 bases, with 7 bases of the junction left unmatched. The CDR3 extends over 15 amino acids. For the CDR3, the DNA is TGTGCCAGCAGTACTCGGACTAGCGGGGGTATGACCCAGTACTTC. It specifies CASSTRTSGGMTQYF.